These 26 T cell receptor beta chains originate from one sample sequenced in a study of Ad26.COV2.S vaccination and SARS-CoV-2 variants. Treatment reported: some 20 received Ad26.COV2.S at low or high dose, single or two shots; about 5 received placebo; per-sample allocation not given. Repertoires come from day 63 after the first vaccine or placebo injection. Here immunoSEQ multiplex PCR was the method, and the copy in TCRdb shows in-frame clones only, minus some. This sample yields some 290,000 clones, of which 85% are seen a single time; roughly 2% belongs to the top ten. Material: peripheral blood, obtained in a trial of Ad26.COV2.S vaccine versus placebo. The source of these receptors is a person aged 18-65 years who received the Ad26.COV2.S COVID-19 vaccine or a placebo.

This clone was counted once. J is TRBJ1-4 and V is TRBV4-2; no clear D gene. The CDR3 length is 15 residues. Trimming left V 0 bases short and J 5 bases short, with 10 bases between. CDR1 is LGHNA and CDR2 is YNFKEQ in the germline V gene. CDR3 protein: CASSQDWGVNEKLFF. The DNA for the CDR3 is TGTGCCAGCAGCCAAGATTGGGGTGTGAATGAAAAACTGTTTTTT.

The genes are TRBV11-2 and TRBJ1-1; D remains unclear. The CDR3 has 12 amino acids. Germline assignment: CDR1 SGHAT and CDR2 FQNNGV. Trimming took 5 bases from V and 4 from J, leaving 8 bases between them. The CDR3 is CASSRVGTEAFF. The CDR3 bases are TGTGCCAGCAGCCGAGTAGGCACTGAAGCTTTCTTT.

V gene TRBV4-1 combines with J gene TRBJ2-2; D possibly corresponds to TRBD1 (6 bases). V was trimmed by 11 bases and J by 3 bases, leaving 19 bases between them. The germline CDR1 and CDR2 sequences are MGHRA and YSYEKL. The CDR3 is 15 residues long. The CDR3, as DNA: TGCGCCTCCAGGGTGGGGGCTTGGGACACCGGGGAGCTGTTTTTT. This translates into CASRVGAWDTGELFF.

This rearrangement joins TRBV5-4 to TRBJ2-3, with TRBD2 identical over 12 bases. Unmatched junction bases numbered 10, after V lost 4 bases and J lost 1 base. The CDR3 is 18 residues long. Germline assignment: CDR1 SGHNT and CDR2 YYREEE (reference sequence). CDR3 sequence (DNA): TGTGCCAGCAGCAGAGGAGGACTAGCGGGGTTCGGCACAGATACGCAGTATTTT. Residues: CASSRGGLAGFGTDTQYF.

This rearrangement joins TRBV7-2 to TRBJ2-3; 7 nucleotides agree with TRBD2. Germline V gene data show CDR1 as SGHTA and CDR2 as FQGNSA. This CDR3 comprises 16 residues. Trimming cost V 0 bases and J 5 bases; bases outside gene matches: 8. The CDR3 coding sequence is TGTGCCAGCAGCTTAGCGCCCGCGGGGAGGGTAGATACGCAGTATTTT. It is translated as CASSLAPAGRVDTQYF.

J is TRBJ1-4 and V is TRBV12-3 or TRBV12-4, with a weak D call TRBD1 (6 bases). V lost 7 bases, J lost 12 bases, and 15 bases lay in between. The length of the CDR3 is 12 residues. The CDR3 sequence: CASTLRGGQLFF. In nucleotides, the CDR3 is TGTGCCAGCACCCTCCGGGGGGGCCAACTGTTTTTT.

The V call is TRBV7-9, the J call TRBJ1-3; TRBD1 might be the D (6 bases). From germline, CDR1 is SEHNR and CDR2 FQNEAQ (reference sequence). V lost 2 bases to trimming and J lost 2 bases, with 10 bases between them. The CDR3 is 15 residues long. The CDR3 sequence: CASSLQGSAGNTIYF. Here the CDR3 DNA reads TGTGCCAGCAGCTTACAGGGGAGCGCTGGAAACACCATATATTTT.

The chain recombines TRBV19 with TRBJ1-1, with D hard to call. V lost 10 bases and J 0 bases, leaving 12 bases between the germline ends. This CDR3 has 13 amino acids. CDR1 is LNHDA and CDR2 is SQIVND in the germline V gene (reference sequence). The CDR3 loop reads CATKDFMNTEAFF. Written as DNA, the CDR3 is TGTGCCACCAAAGATTTCATGAACACTGAAGCTTTCTTT.

This clone has only one observation. The CDR3 loop is CASSLAKGSYEQYF. In DNA form, the CDR3 reads TGTGCCAGCAGCTTGGCCAAGGGCTCCTACGAGCAGTACTTC. V gene TRBV5-5 combines with J gene TRBJ2-7; D unresolved. The CDR3 runs 14 residues. Germline assignment: CDR1 SGHKS and CDR2 YYEKEE (reference sequence). Trimming left V 0 bases short and J 0 bases short, with 7 bases between.

As for this clone: Mismatch with germline at one junction end may stem from a read error. The V gene is TRBV7-7, the J gene TRBJ2-3; TRBD2 matches 15 bases. In germline, CDR1 is SSHAT, CDR2 FNYEAQ (reference sequence). CDR3 length equals 16 residues. CDR3 bases: TGTGCTAGCAGCTCGGGGACTAGCGGGGGGACAGATACGCAGTATTTT. It specifies CASSSGTSGGTDTQYF.

J is TRBJ1-1 and V is TRBV4-1; TRBD1 aligns across 7 bases. Germline-derived CDR1 and CDR2 are MGHRA and YSYEKL. This CDR3 comprises 15 residues. V shed 4 bases and J 4 bases; nucleotides not matched to a gene: 9. The CDR3 loop reads CASSPLPTGRTEAFF. The CDR3 DNA reads as TGCGCCAGCAGCCCACTACCGACAGGGCGCACTGAAGCTTTCTTT.

This chain uses TRBV7-9 with TRBJ2-7, with D possibly matching TRBD1 (6 bases). Germline-derived CDR1 and CDR2 are SEHNR and FQNEAQ (reference sequence). This CDR3 spans 12 amino acids. V gave up 6 bases and J gave up 7 bases, with 13 bases separating them. The CDR3 reads CASRQGGREQYF. DNA of the CDR3: TGTGCCAGCAGACAGGGCGGTAGAGAGCAGTACTTC.

Only a few counts were recorded for this clone. The chain links TRBV6-6 to TRBJ1-5; 7 nucleotides agree with TRBD1. This CDR3 contains 14 residues. The germline gives CDR1 MNHNY, CDR2 SVGAGI (reference sequence). With 2 bases clipped from V and 6 bases from J, the junction kept 4 bases outside the gene matches. CDR3 sequence: CASSYGGGGQPQHF. Here the CDR3 DNA reads TGTGCCAGCAGTTACGGAGGGGGCGGTCAGCCCCAGCATTTT.

The chain carries TRBV28 and TRBJ1-2; D perhaps matches TRBD1 (6 bases). From germline, CDR1 is MDHEN and CDR2 SYDVKM. V lost 11 bases to trimming and J lost 3 bases, with 16 bases between them. CDR3 size: 13 residues. The CDR3 is CAWGRGLYYGYTF. DNA for the CDR3: TGTGCCTGGGGAAGGGGGTTGTACTATGGCTACACCTTC.

The chain couples TRBV7-2 to TRBJ2-7; D remains unclear. The CDR3 covers 15 residues. The germline gives CDR1 SGHTA, CDR2 FQGNSA. Trimming left V 1 base short and J 5 bases short, with 15 bases between. The CDR3 loop reads CASSLERYYGHEQYF. In nucleotides, the CDR3 is TGTGCCAGCAGCTTAGAAAGGTACTATGGTCACGAGCAGTACTTC.

This clone was seen more than once but under ten times. DNA for the CDR3: TGTGCCAGCAGCCGAACATTCGTAGAGACCCAGTACTTC. Amino acids: CASSRTFVETQYF. J is TRBJ2-5 and V is TRBV5-4; D ambiguous. Germline-derived CDR1 and CDR2 are SGHNT and YYREEE (reference sequence). The CDR3 is 13 residues long. V shed 4 bases and J shed 4 bases, with 11 bases lying between them.

This chain connects TRBV7-9 to TRBJ2-3, with TRBD1 identical over 9 bases. The CDR3 length is 16 residues. V shed 4 bases and J 4 bases; nucleotides not matched to a gene: 9. The germline V gene encodes CDR1 SEHNR and CDR2 FQNEAQ (reference sequence). The CDR3 protein is CASSSRDREAPDTQYF. The CDR3 DNA is TGTGCCAGCAGCTCCCGGGACAGGGAAGCCCCAGATACGCAGTATTTT.

The chain employs TRBV11-2 and TRBJ1-1; D might be TRBD1 (6 bases). The CDR3 extends over 15 amino acids. Per the germline V gene, CDR1 is SGHAT and CDR2 is FQNNGV. V lost 0 bases and J 5 bases, leaving 13 bases between the germline ends. The CDR3 DNA is TGTGCCAGCAGCTTAGATCCGGCAGGGGTGACTGAAGCTTTCTTT. Its protein product is CASSLDPAGVTEAFF.

The V call is TRBV9, the J call TRBJ1-1; D remains ambiguous. Trimming pared 0 bases from V and 1 base from J, leaving 10 bases between. Per germline, CDR1 SGDLS and CDR2 YYNGEE. CDR3 size: 15 residues. The DNA of the CDR3 is TGTGCCAGCAGCGTAGAACCCCAAGAGAACACTGAAGCTTTCTTT. Translated: CASSVEPQENTEAFF.

This chain links TRBV3-1 (or the pseudogene TRBV3-2) with TRBJ2-3; 7 nucleotides match TRBD1. This CDR3 has 15 amino acids. J gave up 5 bases and V 1 base, and 6 bases lay outside the gene matches. CDR1 is LGHDT, CDR2 YNNKEL, per germline (reference sequence). This CDR3 reads CASSQVDRDLDTQYF. For the CDR3, the DNA is TGTGCCAGCAGCCAAGTCGACAGGGATCTAGATACGCAGTATTTT.

The V and J genes are TRBV2 and TRBJ1-5; D uncertain. The germline CDR1 and CDR2 sequences are SNHLY and FYNNEI. V dropped 8 bases and J dropped 4 bases, with 9 bases sitting between them. CDR3 length: 12 amino acids. CDR3 sequence: CASDPGNQPQHF. In nucleotides, the CDR3 is TGTGCCAGCGACCCCGGGAATCAGCCCCAGCATTTT.

CDR3 in amino acids: CATSRSTSGVYNEQFF. The CDR3 DNA is TGTGCCACCAGCAGATCGACTAGCGGGGTCTACAATGAGCAGTTCTTC. The rearrangement joins TRBV15 to TRBJ2-1; 11 positions agree with TRBD2. V lost 2 bases to trimming and J lost 3 bases; unmatched junction nucleotides: 3. The CDR3 sequence is 16 residues long. The germline V gene encodes CDR1 LNHNV and CDR2 YYDKDF (reference sequence).

V usage is TRBV4-2 and J usage is TRBJ2-5; tentative D call: TRBD2 (6 bases). Germline CDR1 is LGHNA and CDR2 is YNFKEQ. Trimming took 2 bases from V and 3 from J, leaving 13 bases between them. The CDR3 consists of 15 residues. Written as DNA, the CDR3 is TGTGCCAGCAGCCAACGCGGTCGGACTAAAGAGACCCAGTACTTC. Encoded protein: CASSQRGRTKETQYF.

This clone was found many times. The rearrangement links TRBV24-1 to TRBJ1-5, with 9 bases that match TRBD1. From germline, CDR1 is KGHDR and CDR2 SFDVKD. J lost 6 bases, V lost 10 bases, and 18 bases had no gene match. This CDR3 comprises 17 residues. The CDR3 reads CATGQGKGSEWSQPQHF. For the CDR3, the DNA is TGTGCCACTGGACAGGGGAAAGGAAGCGAGTGGAGTCAGCCCCAGCATTTT.

The chain joins TRBV14 to TRBJ2-1, with D possibly TRBD2 on 7 matching bases. This CDR3 is 14 amino acids long. Germline-derived CDR1 and CDR2 are SGHDN and FVKESK. The ends were cut back, 0 bases at V and 8 bases at J, with 11 bases in the middle. CDR3 in DNA: TGTGCCAGCAGCCAAGACGGGCGGGGGCATGAGCAGTTCTTC. As protein: CASSQDGRGHEQFF. The full variable domain, with the rest looked up from reference TRBV14 and TRBJ2-1, is EAGVTQFPSHSVIEKGQTVTLRCDPISGHDNLYWYRRVMGKEIKFLLHFVKESKQDESGMPNNRFLAERTGGTYSTLKVQPAELEDSGVYFCASSQDGRGHEQFFGPGTRLTVL.

The V gene is TRBV27, the J gene TRBJ1-4; D is unclear. Germline V gene data show CDR1 as MNHEY and CDR2 as SMNVEV (reference sequence). Trimming took 6 bases from V and 8 from J, leaving 7 bases between them. CDR3 length: 11 residues. CDR3 residues: CASSRGEKLFF. The CDR3 DNA reads as TGTGCCAGCAGCCGGGGAGAAAAACTGTTTTTT.